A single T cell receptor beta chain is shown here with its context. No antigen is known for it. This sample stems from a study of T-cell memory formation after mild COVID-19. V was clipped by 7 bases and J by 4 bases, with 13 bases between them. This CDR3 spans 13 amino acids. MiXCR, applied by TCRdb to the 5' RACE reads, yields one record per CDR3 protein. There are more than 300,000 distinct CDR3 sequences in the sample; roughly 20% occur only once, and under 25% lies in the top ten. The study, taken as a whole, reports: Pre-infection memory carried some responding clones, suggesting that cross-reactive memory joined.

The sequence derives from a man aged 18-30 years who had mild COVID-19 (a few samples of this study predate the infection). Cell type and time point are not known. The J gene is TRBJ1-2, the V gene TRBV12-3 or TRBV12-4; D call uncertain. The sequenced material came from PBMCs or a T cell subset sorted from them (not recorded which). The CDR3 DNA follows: TGTGCCAGCATCCACTCCGGTTCCTATGGCTACACCTTC. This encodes CASIHSGSYGYTF.